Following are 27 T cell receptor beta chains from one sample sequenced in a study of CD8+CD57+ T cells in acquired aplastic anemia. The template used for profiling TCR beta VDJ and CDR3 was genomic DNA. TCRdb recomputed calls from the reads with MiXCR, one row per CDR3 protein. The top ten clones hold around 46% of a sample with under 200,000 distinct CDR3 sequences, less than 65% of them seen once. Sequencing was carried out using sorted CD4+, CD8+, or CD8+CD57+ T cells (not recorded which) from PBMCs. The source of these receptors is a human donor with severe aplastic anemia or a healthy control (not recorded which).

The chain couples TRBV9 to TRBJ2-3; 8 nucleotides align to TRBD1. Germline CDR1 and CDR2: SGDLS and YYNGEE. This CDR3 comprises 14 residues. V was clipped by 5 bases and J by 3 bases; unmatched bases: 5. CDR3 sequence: CASRTGDGTDTQYF. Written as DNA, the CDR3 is TGTGCCAGCAGGACAGGGGACGGGACAGATACGCAGTATTTT.

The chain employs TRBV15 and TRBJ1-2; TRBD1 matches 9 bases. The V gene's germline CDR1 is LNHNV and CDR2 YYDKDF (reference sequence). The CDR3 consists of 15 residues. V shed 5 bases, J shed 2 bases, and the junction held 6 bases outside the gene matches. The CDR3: CATSRGTGTNYGYTF. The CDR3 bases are TGTGCCACCAGCCGAGGGACAGGGACCAACTATGGCTACACCTTC.

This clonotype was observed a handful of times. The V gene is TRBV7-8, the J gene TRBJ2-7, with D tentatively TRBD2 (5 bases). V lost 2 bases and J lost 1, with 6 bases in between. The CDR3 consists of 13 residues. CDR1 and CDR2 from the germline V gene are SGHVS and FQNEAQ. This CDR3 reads CASSLPGSYEQYF. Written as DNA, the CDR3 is TGTGCCAGCAGCTTACCGGGGTCCTACGAGCAGTACTTC.

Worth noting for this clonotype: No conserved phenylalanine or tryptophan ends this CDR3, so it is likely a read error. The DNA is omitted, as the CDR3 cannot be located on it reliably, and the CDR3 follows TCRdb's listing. CDR3 amino acids: CASSHGAGAFTEASL. V and J are TRBV7-6 and TRBJ1-1; TRBD1, the D gene given by the table, was not confirmed from the DNA. Both ends counted, the CDR3 spans 15 residues. Germline V gene sequence: CDR1 SGHVS, CDR2 FNYEAQ.

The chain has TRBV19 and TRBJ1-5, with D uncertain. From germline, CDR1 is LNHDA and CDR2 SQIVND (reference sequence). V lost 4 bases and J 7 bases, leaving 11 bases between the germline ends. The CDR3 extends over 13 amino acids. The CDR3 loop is CASSKERRQPQHF. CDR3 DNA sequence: TGTGCCAGTAGTAAGGAGAGGAGGCAGCCCCAGCATTTT. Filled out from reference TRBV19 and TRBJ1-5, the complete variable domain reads DGGITQSPKYLFRKEGQNVTLSCEQNLNHDAMYWYRQDPGQGLRLIYYSQIVNDFQKGDIAEGYSVSREKKESFPLTVTSAQKNPTAFYLCASSKERRQPQHFGDGTRLSIL.

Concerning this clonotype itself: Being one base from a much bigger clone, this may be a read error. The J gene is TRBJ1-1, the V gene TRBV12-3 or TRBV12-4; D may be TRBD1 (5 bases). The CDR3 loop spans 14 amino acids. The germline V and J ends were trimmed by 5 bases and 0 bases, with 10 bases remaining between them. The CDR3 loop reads CASSRDAMNTEAFF. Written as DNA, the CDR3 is TGTGCCAGCAGTCGGGACGCCATGAACACTGAAGCTTTCTTT.

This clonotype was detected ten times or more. As DNA, the CDR3 is TGTGCCAGCAGCCAAGCGGACAGGGAGAATGAAAAACTGTTTTTT. Translation: CASSQADRENEKLFF. The chain uses TRBV7-8 and TRBJ1-4, with TRBD1 matching over 8 bases. The CDR3 length is 15 residues. Germline lookup yields CDR1 SGHVS and CDR2 FQNEAQ. Germline trimming cut 5 bases from V and 5 bases from J; bases unmatched to any gene: 7.

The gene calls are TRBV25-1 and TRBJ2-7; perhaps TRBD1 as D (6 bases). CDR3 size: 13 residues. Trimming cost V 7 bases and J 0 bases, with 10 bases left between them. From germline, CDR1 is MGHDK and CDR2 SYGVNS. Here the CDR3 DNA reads TGTGCCAGCAATGAGGACAGCTCCTACGAGCAGTACTTC. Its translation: CASNEDSSYEQYF.

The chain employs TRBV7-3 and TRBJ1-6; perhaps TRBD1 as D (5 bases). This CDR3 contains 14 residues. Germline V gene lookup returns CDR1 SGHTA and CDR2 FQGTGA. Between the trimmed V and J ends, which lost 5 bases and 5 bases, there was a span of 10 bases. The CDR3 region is CASSGQTDNSPLHF. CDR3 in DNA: TGTGCCAGCAGCGGACAAACGGATAATTCACCCCTCCACTTT.

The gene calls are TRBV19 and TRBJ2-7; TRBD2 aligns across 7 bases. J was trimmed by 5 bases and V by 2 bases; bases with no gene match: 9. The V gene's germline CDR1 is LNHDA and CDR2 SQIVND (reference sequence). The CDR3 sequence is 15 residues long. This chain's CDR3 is CASSIPRASGDEQYF. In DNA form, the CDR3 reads TGTGCCAGTAGTATACCGCGGGCTAGCGGAGACGAGCAGTACTTC.

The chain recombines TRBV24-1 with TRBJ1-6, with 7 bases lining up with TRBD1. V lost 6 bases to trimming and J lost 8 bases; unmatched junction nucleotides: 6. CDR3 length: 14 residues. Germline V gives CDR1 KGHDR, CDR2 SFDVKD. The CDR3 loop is CATSLGTEHSPLHF. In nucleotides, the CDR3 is TGTGCCACCAGTTTGGGGACAGAACATTCACCCCTCCACTTT.

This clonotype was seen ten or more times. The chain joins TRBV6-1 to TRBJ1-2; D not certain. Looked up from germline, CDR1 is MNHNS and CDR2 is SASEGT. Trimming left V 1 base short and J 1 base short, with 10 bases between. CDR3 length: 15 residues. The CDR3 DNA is TGTGCCAGCAGTGAAGGGGAATCCTATAACTATGGCTACACCTTC. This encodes CASSEGESYNYGYTF.

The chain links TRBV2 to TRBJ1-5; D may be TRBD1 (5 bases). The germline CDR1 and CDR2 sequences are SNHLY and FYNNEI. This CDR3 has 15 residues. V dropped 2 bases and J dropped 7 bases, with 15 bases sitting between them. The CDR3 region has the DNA TGTGCCAGCAGTGAAACGGGGGGGAGCCGACAGCCCCAGCATTTT. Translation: CASSETGGSRQPQHF.

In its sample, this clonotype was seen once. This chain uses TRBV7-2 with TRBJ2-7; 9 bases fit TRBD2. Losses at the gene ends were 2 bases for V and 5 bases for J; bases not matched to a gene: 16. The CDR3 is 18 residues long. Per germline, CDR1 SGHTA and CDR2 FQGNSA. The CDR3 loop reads CASSLNPPGGSGSDEQYF. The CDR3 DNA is TGTGCCAGCAGCTTAAACCCCCCGGGGGGTAGCGGGAGCGACGAGCAGTACTTC.

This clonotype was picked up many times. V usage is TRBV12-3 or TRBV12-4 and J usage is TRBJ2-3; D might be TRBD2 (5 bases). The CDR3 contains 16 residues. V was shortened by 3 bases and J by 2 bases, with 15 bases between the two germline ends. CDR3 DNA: TGTGCCAGCAGTTTTGCGTTTAGCGCCAACACAGATACGCAGTATTTT. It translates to CASSFAFSANTDTQYF.

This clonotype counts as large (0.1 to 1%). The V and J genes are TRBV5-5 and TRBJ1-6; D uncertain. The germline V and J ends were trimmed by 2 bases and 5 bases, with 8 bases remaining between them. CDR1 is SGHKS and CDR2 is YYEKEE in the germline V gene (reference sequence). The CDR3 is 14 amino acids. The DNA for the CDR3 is TGTGCCAGCAGCTTAGGACGGCATAATTCACCCCTCCACTTT. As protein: CASSLGRHNSPLHF. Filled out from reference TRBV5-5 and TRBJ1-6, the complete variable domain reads DAGVTQSPTHLIKTRGQQVTLRCSPISGHKSVSWYQQVLGQGPQFIFQYYEKEERGRGNFPDRFSARQFPNYSSELNVNALLLGDSALYLCASSLGRHNSPLHFGNGTRLTVT.

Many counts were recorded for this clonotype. CDR3 sequence reads: CASSSPTGGYGYTF. The CDR3 DNA reads TGTGCCAGCAGTTCCCCGACAGGGGGATATGGCTACACCTTC. The chain recombines TRBV28 with TRBJ1-2, with 9 bases fitting TRBD1. This CDR3 contains 14 residues. Germline CDR1 MDHEN, CDR2 SYDVKM. V lost 4 bases and J lost 5; bases outside the gene matches: 5.

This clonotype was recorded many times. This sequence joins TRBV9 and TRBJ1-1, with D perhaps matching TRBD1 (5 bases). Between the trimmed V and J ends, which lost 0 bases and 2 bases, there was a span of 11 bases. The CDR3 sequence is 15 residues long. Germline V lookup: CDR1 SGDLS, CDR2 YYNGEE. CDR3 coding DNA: TGTGCCAGCAGCGTAGTGTCGGGGACTAACACTGAAGCTTTCTTT. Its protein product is CASSVVSGTNTEAFF.

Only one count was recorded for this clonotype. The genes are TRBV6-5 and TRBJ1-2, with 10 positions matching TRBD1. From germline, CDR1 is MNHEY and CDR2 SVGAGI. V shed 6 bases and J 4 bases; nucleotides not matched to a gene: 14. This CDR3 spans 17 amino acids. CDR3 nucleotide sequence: TGTGCCAGCAGCCAGGGGGGGACAGGGGTGTCTAGCTATGGCTACACCTTC. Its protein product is CASSQGGTGVSSYGYTF.

The DNA for the CDR3 is TGTGCCACCAGCAGCTTGGGATTTGAAAGGCTGTTCTTC. Protein product: CATSSLGFERLFF. The V and J genes are TRBV15 and TRBJ2-1; D is undetermined. Trimming pared 3 bases from V and 15 bases from J, leaving 18 bases between. CDR1 LNHNV and CDR2 YYDKDF come from the germline V gene (reference sequence). The CDR3 consists of 13 residues.

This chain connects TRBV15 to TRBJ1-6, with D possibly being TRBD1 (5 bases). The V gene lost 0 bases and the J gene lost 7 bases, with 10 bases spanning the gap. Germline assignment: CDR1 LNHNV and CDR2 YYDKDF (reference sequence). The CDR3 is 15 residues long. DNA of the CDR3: TGTGCCACCAGCAGAGATTCGGGGACGAATTCACCCCTCCACTTT. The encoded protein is CATSRDSGTNSPLHF.

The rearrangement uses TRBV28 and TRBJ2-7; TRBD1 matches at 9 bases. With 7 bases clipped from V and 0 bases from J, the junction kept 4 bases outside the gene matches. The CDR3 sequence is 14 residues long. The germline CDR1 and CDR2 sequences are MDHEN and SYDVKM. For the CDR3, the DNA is TGTGCCAGCACGTTGACAGGGGGCTCCTACGAGCAGTACTTC. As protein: CASTLTGGSYEQYF.

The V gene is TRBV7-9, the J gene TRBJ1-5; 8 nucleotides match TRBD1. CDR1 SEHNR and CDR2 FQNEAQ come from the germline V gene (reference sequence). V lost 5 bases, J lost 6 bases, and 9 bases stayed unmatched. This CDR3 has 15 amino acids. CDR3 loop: CASSPDRVGGQPQHF. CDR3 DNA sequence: TGTGCCAGCAGCCCGGACAGGGTGGGAGGTCAGCCCCAGCATTTT.

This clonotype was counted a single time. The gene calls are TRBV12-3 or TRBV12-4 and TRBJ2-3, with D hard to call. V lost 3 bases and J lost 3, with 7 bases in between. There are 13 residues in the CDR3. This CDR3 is CASSFVGTDTQYF. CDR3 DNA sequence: TGTGCCAGCAGTTTTGTGGGGACAGATACGCAGTATTTT.

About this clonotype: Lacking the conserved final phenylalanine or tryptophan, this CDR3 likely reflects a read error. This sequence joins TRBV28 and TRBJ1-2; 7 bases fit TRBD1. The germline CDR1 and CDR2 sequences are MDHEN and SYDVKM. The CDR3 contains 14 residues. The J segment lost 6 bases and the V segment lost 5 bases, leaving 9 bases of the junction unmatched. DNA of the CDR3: TGTGCCAGCAGTATTGACAGGGTTCGACATGGCTACACCTCC. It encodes CASSIDRVRHGYTS.

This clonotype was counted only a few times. The CDR3 DNA is TGTGCCAGCAGTGGGCGGGAGGGCACAGATACGCAGTATTTT. This sequence encodes CASSGREGTDTQYF. The chain combines TRBV13 with TRBJ2-3, with TRBD2 matching 8 bases. Germline V lookup: CDR1 PRHDT, CDR2 FYEKMQ (reference sequence). After removal of 6 bases from V and 1 base from J, the junction contained 3 bases not matched to a gene. The CDR3 has 14 amino acids.

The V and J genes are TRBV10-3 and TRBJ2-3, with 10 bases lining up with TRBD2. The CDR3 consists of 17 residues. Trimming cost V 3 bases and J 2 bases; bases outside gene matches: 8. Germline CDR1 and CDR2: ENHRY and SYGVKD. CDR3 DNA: TGTGCCATCAGTGAAGTCCCCAGCGGGGGGGCCACAGATACGCAGTATTTT. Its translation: CAISEVPSGGATDTQYF.